This is a list of T cell receptor beta chains from one sample in a study of blood T cells in healthy people across ages. Via MiXCR, TCRdb re-called the 5' RACE reads, giving one row per CDR3 protein. The table shows 600,000 or so distinct CDR3 sequences, with about 30% occurring only once. Sequenced material: blood. All receptors derive from a woman of 80 years or more in good health. CDR3s include the opening cysteine and the closing phenylalanine or tryptophan. The order of the fields is D gene, clone size, V gene, J gene, CDR3 length, CDR3 DNA, CDR3 protein. The D gene is left open where the match is weak. A row's size may be missing; if present it is once, few, many or a size class.

-	many	TRBV12-3/TRBV12-4	TRBJ1-2	12	TGTGCCAGCAGTTTTGGGGGTGTCGGCTACACCTTC	CASSFGGVGYTF
-	few	TRBV20-1	TRBJ1-1	16	TGCAGTGCTAGGCCGATATCATGGGCCCAGAACACTGAAGCTTTCTTT	CSARPISWAQNTEAFF
-	many	TRBV3-1	TRBJ2-3	22	TGTGCCAGCAGCCAACCCAAGCAAAGGATCGACCGAAGCCCGCCTAGAACAGATACGCAGTATTTT	CASSQPKQRIDRSPPRTDTQYF
TRBD1	-	TRBV30	TRBJ2-5	13	TGTGCCTGGAGGGTAGGGGGCCTGGAGACCCAGTACTTC	CAWRVGGLETQYF
-	-	TRBV21-1	TRBJ1-5	18	TGTGCCAGCAGCAAGGGGAGGTCCCGGCCCGCAAGCAATCAGCCCCAGCATTTT	CASSKGRSRPASNQPQHF
-	-	TRBV6-5	TRBJ1-1	14	TGTGCCAGCAGTTACTCAAGGGGTCTCACTGAAGCTTTCTTT	CASSYSRGLTEAFF
-	-	TRBV2	TRBJ2-3	12	TGTGCCGGCAGAGGTGCGGAGGATACGCAGTATTTT	CAGRGAEDTQYF
TRBD2	-	TRBV6-6	TRBJ2-4	17	TGTGCCAGCAGTCACCTAATAGCGGGAGGGGGGGAGAACATTCAGTACTTC	CASSHLIAGGGENIQYF
-	-	TRBV11-1	TRBJ1-2	14	TGTGCCAGCAGCTTTATCGGGCCTCAATATGGCTACACCTTC	CASSFIGPQYGYTF
-	-	TRBV5-1	TRBJ1-2	13	TGCGCCAGCAGCTTGGTTGGGGATCGCGGCTACACCTTC	CASSLVGDRGYTF
TRBD2	few	TRBV9	TRBJ2-3	17	TGTGCCAGCAGCGTAGCGGACTCGCGGGGGGGGGCAGATACGCAGTATTTT	CASSVADSRGGADTQYF
-	many	TRBV29-1	TRBJ1-2	11	TGCAGCGTTGAAGTCGACAGAGGCTACACCTTC	CSVEVDRGYTF
-	many	TRBV20-1	TRBJ2-7	10	TGCAGTGCTAGGGGGGCCGAGCAGTACTTC	CSARGAEQYF
-	many	TRBV4-3	TRBJ2-7	14	TGCGCCAGCAGCCAAAGTAAGGACGTGTACGAGCAGTACTTC	CASSQSKDVYEQYF
-	many	TRBV5-1	TRBJ2-1	15	TGCGCCAGCAGCCTGAGGGAGGGGGCCTACAATGAGCAGTTCTTC	CASSLREGAYNEQFF
TRBD1	-	TRBV28	TRBJ2-1	15	TGTACCAGCAGTGAGGACAGGGGGTCCTACAATGAGCAGGTCTTC	CTSSEDRGSYNEQVF
TRBD1	-	TRBV27	TRBJ2-4	15	TGTGCCAGCAGCATCAACAGGGGGCTGGGAAACATTCAGTACTTC	CASSINRGLGNIQYF
-	many	TRBV7-2	TRBJ2-1	12	TGTGCCAGCAGCGCATCCTACAATGAGCAGTTCTTC	CASSASYNEQFF
TRBD1	few	TRBV6-5	TRBJ1-5	15	TGTGCCAGCAGCAACCGGGACAGGCGCAATCAGCCCCAGCATTTT	CASSNRDRRNQPQHF
-	-	TRBV2	TRBJ1-2	12	TGTGCCAGCAGTTCAGATGACTATGGCTACACCTTC	CASSSDDYGYTF
-	-	TRBV6-5	TRBJ2-2	14	TGTGCCAGCAACACACGCTTTTCGACCGGGGAGCTGTTTTTT	CASNTRFSTGELFF
-	many	TRBV6-5	TRBJ1-2	14	TGTGCCAGCAGTTACTCCGGGGGAGGCTATGGCTACACCTTC	CASSYSGGGYGYTF
TRBD1	many	TRBV20-1	TRBJ1-5	13	TGCAGTGCCACGGGACAGGTCAATCAGCCCCAGCATTTT	CSATGQVNQPQHF
-	many	TRBV20-1	TRBJ2-1	15	TGCAGTGCTAGAGCAACAGGGAGCTCCTACAATGAGCAGTTCTTC	CSARATGSSYNEQFF
-	-	TRBV5-1	TRBJ2-5	16	TGCGCCAGCAGCCCCCTAGGGGGGGGGTCTCGGAAGACCCAGTACTTC	CASSPLGGGSRKTQYF
-	few	TRBV9	TRBJ1-4	14	TGTGCCAGCAGCGTAGGGGACAAGAGTGAAAAACCGTTTTTT	CASSVGDKSEKPFF
-	-	TRBV6-6	TRBJ2-7	15	TGTGCCAGCAGCAACGGCCAGGGCGGGTACAATGAGCAGTACTTC	CASSNGQGGYNEQYF